These T cell receptor beta chains were read from a single sample in a study of cytomegalovirus exposure and HLA in healthy donors. Assay used: immunoSEQ multiplex PCR; TCRdb lists only in-frame clones, some missing. Among approximately 150,000 clones listed, 65% to 80% were seen once. The sequencing input was PBMCs. All receptors derive from a woman in her thirties or forties in good health and CMV-seropositive. Both conserved end residues are part of each CDR3. The D gene is left open where the match is weak. Size tells how often a clone was seen (once, few, many) or the class of an expanded clone, and some rows leave it out.

TRBJ1-5 | TRBD1 | TRBV30 | - | CAWSLDRGDQPQHF | TGTGCCTGGAGTTTGGACAGGGGGGATCAGCCCCAGCATTTT
TRBJ1-4 | - | TRBV5-8 | - | CASSLQGTTNEKLFF | TGTGCCAGCAGCTTGCAGGGAACAACTAATGAAAAACTGTTTTTT
TRBJ2-5 | TRBD2 | TRBV9 | - | CASSSGLRLAGVQETQYF | TGTGCCAGCAGCTCCGGACTAAGACTAGCGGGGGTCCAAGAGACCCAGTACTTC
TRBJ2-7 | TRBD2 | TRBV2 | - | CASSVRRGEQSKGAHF | TGTGCCAGCAGTGTACGTCGGGGGGAGCAGTCTAAGGGTGCGCACTTC
TRBJ2-2 | - | TRBV5-4 | - | CASSRQLGGGTGELFF | TGTGCCAGCAGCCGGCAGTTAGGGGGGGGGACCGGGGAGCTGTTTTTT
TRBJ2-1 | TRBD1 | TRBV29-1 | - | CSVGQGEPTDEQFF | TGCAGCGTTGGACAGGGGGAACCCACCGATGAGCAGTTCTTC
TRBJ1-2 | TRBD1 | TRBV6-1 | - | CASRTSTGDRYGYTF | TGTGCCAGCAGGACCTCGACAGGGGATCGTTATGGCTACACCTTC
TRBJ2-7 | - | TRBV6-5 | - | CASSLQGNEQYF | TGTGCCAGCAGTCTACAGGGAAACGAGCAGTACTTC
TRBJ2-5 | TRBD2 | TRBV7-2 | - | CASSFLAGGVETQYF | TGTGCCAGCAGCTTCCTGGCGGGGGGCGTGGAGACCCAGTACTTC
TRBJ1-5 | TRBD1 | TRBV19 | - | CASSKRGPSNQPQHF | TGTGCCAGTAGTAAAAGGGGGCCTAGCAATCAGCCCCAGCATTTT
TRBJ2-3 | TRBD2 | TRBV10-2 | - | CASSAGVAGDQDTQYF | TGCGCCAGCAGTGCGGGAGTAGCGGGGGACCAAGATACGCAGTATTTT
TRBJ1-4 | TRBD1 | TRBV5-1 | - | CASSALTGSEEKLFF | TGCGCCAGCAGCGCCTTGACAGGGTCGGAGGAAAAACTGTTTTTT
TRBJ2-3 | TRBD2 | TRBV7-2 | - | CASSIELAGYTDTQYF | TGTGCCAGCAGCATTGAGCTAGCGGGGTACACAGATACGCAGTATTTT
TRBJ2-7 | - | TRBV6-1 | - | CASSGTNLEPEQYF | TGTGCCAGCAGTGGGACTAACCTTGAACCGGAGCAGTACTTC
TRBJ1-1 | TRBD1 | TRBV28 | - | CASRYRDRKNTEAFF | TGTGCCAGCAGGTATCGGGACAGAAAGAACACTGAAGCTTTCTTT
TRBJ2-2 | - | TRBV5-6 | once | CASRRRASLYTGELFF | TGTGCCAGCCGGAGACGGGCTAGCCTCTACACCGGGGAGCTGTTTTTT
TRBJ2-7 | - | TRBV6-1 | - | CASRPDSHYEQYF | TGTGCCAGCAGACCTGACAGCCACTACGAGCAGTACTTC
TRBJ1-5 | - | TRBV5-6 | - | CASSSNQPQHF | TGTGCCAGCAGCTCAAATCAGCCCCAGCATTTT
TRBJ2-2 | - | TRBV29-1 | - | CSVLREETGELFF | TGCAGCGTTTTAAGAGAGGAAACCGGGGAGCTGTTTTTT
TRBJ2-5 | TRBD1 | TRBV7-2 | - | CASSAQTGPQETQYF | TGTGCCAGCAGCGCCCAGACAGGGCCCCAAGAGACCCAGTACTTC
TRBJ1-1 | - | TRBV19 | - | CASSRLNTEAFF | TGTGCCAGTAGTCGGTTGAACACTGAAGCTTTCTTT
TRBJ2-7 | TRBD2 | TRBV7-2 | - | CASSPATSGRGYEQYF | TGTGCCAGCAGCCCTGCGACTAGCGGGAGGGGGTACGAGCAGTACTTC
TRBJ1-5 | TRBD1 | TRBV19 | - | CASSTDRVEQPQHF | TGTGCCAGTAGTACGGACAGGGTGGAACAGCCCCAGCATTTT
TRBJ2-1 | TRBD1 | TRBV2 | few | CAITGGGNEQFF | TGTGCCATAACAGGGGGTGGAAATGAGCAGTTCTTC
TRBJ2-7 | - | TRBV5-3 | - | CARSFRGAPYEQYF | TGTGCCAGAAGCTTCAGGGGGGCACCCTACGAGCAGTACTTC
TRBJ2-1 | TRBD2 | TRBV7-9 | few | CASWNSGRSNEQFF | TGTGCCAGCTGGAACAGCGGGAGGAGCAATGAGCAGTTCTTC
TRBJ2-3 | TRBD1 | TRBV23-1 | - | CASGRQGRADTQYF | TGCGCCAGCGGGCGACAGGGAAGAGCAGATACGCAGTATTTT
TRBJ1-1 | - | TRBV7-5 | - | CARSHDSLNTEAFF | TGTGCCAGAAGCCATGACAGCCTGAACACTGAAGCTTTCTTT
TRBJ1-1 | - | TRBV18 | - | CASSPGQNTEAFF | TGTGCCAGCTCACCGGGACAGAACACTGAAGCTTTCTTT
TRBJ2-3 | TRBD2 | TRBV6-6 | - | CATGLAGSTDTQYF | TGTGCCACCGGACTAGCGGGTTCCACAGATACGCAGTATTTT
TRBJ2-7 | - | TRBV19 | - | CASSIADSPTYEQHF | TGTGCCAGTAGTATAGCGGACAGCCCAACCTACGAGCAGCACTTC
TRBJ2-7 | TRBD1 | TRBV5-1 | - | CASSEDRSMYEQYF | TGCGCCAGCAGTGAGGACAGGAGTATGTACGAGCAGTACTTC
TRBJ2-3 | TRBD2 | TRBV4-1 | - | CASSQDDRGQTSGRNTQYF | TGCGCCAGCAGCCAAGATGACAGGGGGCAAACTAGCGGGAGGAATACGCAGTATTTT
TRBJ2-1 | - | TRBV14 | - | CASSQVRGLGNEQFF | TGTGCCAGCAGCCAAGTACGGGGTCTGGGGAATGAGCAGTTCTTC
TRBJ2-5 | - | TRBV5-1 | - | CASSWQGQETQYF | TGCGCCAGCAGCTGGCAGGGCCAAGAGACCCAGTACTTC
TRBJ2-3 | - | TRBV5-1 | - | CASSADRRGGTDTQYF | TGCGCCAGCAGCGCCGACCGCAGGGGTGGCACAGATACGCAGTATTTT
TRBJ2-2 | - | TRBV4-1 | - | CASSQDRPRTVNTGELFF | TGCGCCAGCAGCCAAGATCGACCCCGGACAGTGAACACCGGGGAGCTGTTTTTT
TRBJ1-6 | - | TRBV7-2 | - | CASSFQNSPLHF | TGTGCCAGCAGCTTTCAGAATTCACCCCTCCACTTT
TRBJ1-2 | TRBD1 | TRBV28 | - | CASSQLRGTGENYGYTF | TGTGCCAGCAGCCAACTTCGCGGGACAGGCGAAAACTATGGCTACACCTTC
TRBJ2-7 | - | TRBV5-1 | - | CASSPRSGNNYEQYF | TGCGCCAGCAGCCCTCGCTCAGGGAACAACTACGAGCAGTACTTC
TRBJ2-7 | - | TRBV29-1 | - | CSVAAGDEQYF | TGCAGCGTTGCGGCGGGCGACGAGCAGTACTTC
TRBJ1-2 | TRBD1 | TRBV4-3 | - | CASSQVPGQSDGYTF | TGCGCCAGCAGCCAAGTACCGGGACAGTCCGATGGCTACACCTTC
TRBJ1-2 | - | TRBV7-2 | - | CASSPELGFGGYTF | TGTGCCAGCAGCCCCGAGCTCGGGTTCGGTGGCTACACCTTC
TRBJ2-7 | TRBD2 | TRBV18 | once | CASSPGTSSYEQYF | TGTGCCAGCTCACCCGGGACTAGCTCCTACGAGCAGTACTTC